The TCR beta chain under discussion was sequenced for a study of graft-versus-host responses after intestinal transplantation. The study, taken as a whole, reports: Declines in HvG clones occurring early post-transplant were associated with peak circulating GvH clone levels.

Intraepithelial and lamina propria lymphocytes were freed from processed graft tissue. The V and J ends lost 7 bases and 6 bases, in that order; junction bases with no gene match: 6. Germline V gene lookup returns CDR1 MDHEN and CDR2 SYDVKM. This CDR3 comprises 14 residues. With regard to this clone: As yet, its antigen is unknown.

Repertoires were generated with immunoSEQ multiplex PCR, while TCRdb's copy carries only in-frame clones and drops some. The sample consists of some 15,000 clones, over 75% of them appearing once. The V call is TRBV28, the J call TRBJ1-5; TRBD1 agrees at 10 bases. This clonotype was obtained from a human patient who received an intestinal transplant, so some T cells may come from the graft donor. Sequences were derived from ileum tissue, sampled 26 to 27 days after intestinal transplant. The CDR3 spells CASNRDRGIQPQHF. The CDR3 coding sequence is TGTGCCAGCAATCGGGACAGGGGAATTCAGCCCCAGCATTTT.